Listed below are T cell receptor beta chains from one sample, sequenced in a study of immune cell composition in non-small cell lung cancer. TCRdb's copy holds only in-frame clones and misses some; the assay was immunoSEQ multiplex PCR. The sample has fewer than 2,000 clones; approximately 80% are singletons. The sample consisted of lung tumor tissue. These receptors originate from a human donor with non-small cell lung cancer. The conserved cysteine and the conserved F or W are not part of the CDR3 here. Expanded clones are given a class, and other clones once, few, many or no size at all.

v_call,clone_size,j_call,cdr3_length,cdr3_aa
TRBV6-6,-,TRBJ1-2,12,ASSTQGVNYGYT
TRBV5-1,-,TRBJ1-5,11,ASSQEPGQGWH
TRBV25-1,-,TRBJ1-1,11,ASSAGGETEAF
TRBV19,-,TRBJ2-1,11,ATRSGIYNEQF
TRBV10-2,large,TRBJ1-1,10,ATGQLNTEAF
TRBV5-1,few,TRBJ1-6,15,ASSSSSMDRDNSPLH
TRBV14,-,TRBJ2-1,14,ASSQDLAFSHNEQF
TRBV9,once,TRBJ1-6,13,ASSVADIKNSPLH
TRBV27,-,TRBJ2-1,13,ASSSPSGIYNEQF
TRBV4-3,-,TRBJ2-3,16,ASSQGLAGGPVGDTQY
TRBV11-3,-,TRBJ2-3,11,ASNGQPTDTQY
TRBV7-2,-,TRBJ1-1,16,ASSLGRAGGMGGTEAF
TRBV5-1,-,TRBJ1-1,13,ASSLQTGGNTEAF
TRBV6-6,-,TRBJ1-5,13,ASRSPGQGGQPQH
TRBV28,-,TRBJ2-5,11,ASSLDWAGTQY
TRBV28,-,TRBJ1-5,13,ASSQGDRVNQPQH
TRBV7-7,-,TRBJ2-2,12,ASSPGLPPGELF
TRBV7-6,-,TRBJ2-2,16,ASSLGPTAGGRAGELF
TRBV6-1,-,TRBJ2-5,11,ASVLGSQETQY
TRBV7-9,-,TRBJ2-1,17,ASSLTPLAYGRGEDEQF
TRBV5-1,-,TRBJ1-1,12,ASSTTESRTEAF
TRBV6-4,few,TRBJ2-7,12,ASSAGTGLDEQY
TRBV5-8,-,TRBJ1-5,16,ASSRFLQGGLGNQPQH
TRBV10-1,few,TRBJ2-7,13,ASSDSGTGLNEQY
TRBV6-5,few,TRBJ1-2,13,ASREKQISRGGYT
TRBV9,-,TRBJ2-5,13,ASSVEGHGQETQY
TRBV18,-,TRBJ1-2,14,ASSPPREVRYYGYT
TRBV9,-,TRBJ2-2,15,ASSVPAAFSNTGELF
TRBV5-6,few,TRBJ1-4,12,ASSLGGTNEKLF
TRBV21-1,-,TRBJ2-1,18,ASSKWDDRGPDPSYNEQF
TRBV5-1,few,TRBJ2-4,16,ASSPGDRGGLAKNIQY
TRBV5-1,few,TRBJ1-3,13,ASRGTASSGNTIY
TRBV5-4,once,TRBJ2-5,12,ASSLGQGKETQY
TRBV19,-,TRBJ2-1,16,ASSIRIQGWTAYNEQF
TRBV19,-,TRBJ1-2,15,ASSTPPGLSLNYGYT
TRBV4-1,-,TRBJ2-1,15,ASSQESGGSSYNEQF
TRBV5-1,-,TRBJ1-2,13,ASSLGGTTAYGYT
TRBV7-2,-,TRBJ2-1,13,ASSLGGTTPHEQF
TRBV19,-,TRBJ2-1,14,ASIDIVGTGGNEQF
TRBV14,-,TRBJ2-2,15,ASSQSEGLGRTGELF
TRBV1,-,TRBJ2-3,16,TSSHERLAGISTDTQY
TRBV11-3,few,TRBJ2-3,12,ASRRGAGSDTQY
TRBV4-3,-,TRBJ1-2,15,ASSQDSAGGRRDGYT
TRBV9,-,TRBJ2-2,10,ASSVRTGELF
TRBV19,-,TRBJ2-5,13,ASSIDRASGRTQY
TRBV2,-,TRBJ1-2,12,ASRAPGQFYGYT
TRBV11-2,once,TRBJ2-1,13,ASSPTASSYNEQF
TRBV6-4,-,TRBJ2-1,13,ASRMDGSSYNEQF
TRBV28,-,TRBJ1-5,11,ASSPYRDQPQH
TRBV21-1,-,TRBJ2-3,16,ASSKAGLAGECTDTQY
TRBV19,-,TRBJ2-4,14,ASMVTGEGAKNIQY